The 18 T cell receptor beta chains listed next were all sequenced from one sample in a study of shared clonotypes between healthy human individuals. The table came from immunoSEQ multiplex PCR; TCRdb's copy has only in-frame clones and leaves some out. The sample has about 1,900,000 clones; approximately 95% are singletons. Naive CD8 cells were CD45RO-negative, positively selected for CCR7, excluding terminally differentiated effector memory CD45RA+ cells. The sample taken for sequencing was naive CD8+ T cells sorted from blood. These receptors were obtained from a man aged 18 to 29 in good health.

CDR3 nucleotides: TGCGCCAGCAGCTTGCCTGGTAGCGGGATCGGAGATGAGCAGTTCTTC. Residues: CASSLPGSGIGDEQFF. V is TRBV5-1 and J is TRBJ2-1; 8 bases match TRBD2. Germline values: CDR1 SGHRS, CDR2 YFSETQ. Trimming at V came to 1 base and at J to 8 bases, leaving 11 bases not matched to a gene. This CDR3 is 16 amino acids long.

The chain recombines TRBV28 with TRBJ2-2; tentatively, D is TRBD1 (5 bases). The CDR3 runs to 12 residues. The V end lost 6 bases, the J end lost 7 bases, and 9 bases lay between the germline ends. Germline CDR1 reads MDHEN; CDR2 reads SYDVKM. The CDR3 DNA reads TGTGCCAGCAGGACCCAGGGCGGGGAGCTGTTTTTT. Translating it yields CASRTQGGELFF.

CDR3: CAWLGHPSYEQYF. In nucleotides, the CDR3 is TGTGCCTGGCTAGGCCACCCTAGCTACGAGCAGTACTTC. The chain carries TRBV30 and TRBJ2-7; the D is unclear. This CDR3 has 13 residues. Between the trimmed V and J ends, which lost 5 bases and 3 bases, there was a span of 14 bases. Germline V gene lookup returns CDR1 GTSNPN and CDR2 SVGIG (reference sequence).

The gene calls are TRBV7-8 and TRBJ1-3; 7 positions agree with TRBD1. There are 16 residues in the CDR3. V dropped 4 bases and J dropped 0; count of bases not matched to a gene: 6. CDR1 is SGHVS, CDR2 FQNEAQ, per germline. CDR3 loop: CASSYLGTDSGNTIYF. The CDR3 DNA is TGTGCCAGCAGCTACCTAGGGACAGACTCTGGAAACACCATATATTTT.

The gene calls are TRBV6-6 and TRBJ2-1, with 9 bases that match TRBD1. This CDR3 is 13 amino acids long. With V trimmed by 2 bases and J by 7 bases, 0 bases remained unmatched. Germline V lookup: CDR1 MNHNY, CDR2 SVGAGI (reference sequence). In DNA form, the CDR3 reads TGTGCCAGCAGTTACGACAGGGGGAATGAGCAGTTCTTC. Its translation is CASSYDRGNEQFF.

This clone turned up a few times. The V call is TRBV6-5, the J call TRBJ1-2; D is uncertain. There are 15 residues in the CDR3. Germline V gives CDR1 MNHEY, CDR2 SVGAGI. The V end lost 2 bases, the J end lost 4 bases, and 14 bases lay between the germline ends. The CDR3 DNA reads as TGTGCCAGCAGTTACATCCCTGGGGATAGCTATGGCTACACCTTC. Its protein product is CASSYIPGDSYGYTF.

The V gene is TRBV7-2, the J gene TRBJ1-2; no firm D call. The CDR3 length is 13 residues. Per germline, CDR1 SGHTA and CDR2 FQGNSA. V lost 8 bases to trimming and J lost 3 bases, with 13 bases between them. The CDR3 DNA follows: TGTGCCAGCCGTTTACCGGGCTACTATGGCTACACCTTC. This translates into CASRLPGYYGYTF.

This chain connects TRBV6-1 to TRBJ2-1, with 12 nucleotides matching TRBD2. The CDR3 contains 14 residues. V gave up 4 bases and J gave up 8 bases; unmatched junction bases: 3. The germline gives CDR1 MNHNS, CDR2 SASEGT. The CDR3 here is CASSGLAGVDEQFF. The CDR3 nucleotides are TGTGCCAGCAGTGGACTAGCGGGGGTCGATGAGCAGTTCTTC.

With regard to this clone: Other DNA sequences of this sample code for an identical CDR3. The chain employs TRBV7-2 and TRBJ2-7, with D perhaps matching TRBD1 or TRBD2 (5 bases each). The germline CDR1 and CDR2 sequences are SGHTA and FQGNSA. The V end was cut by 1 base, the J end by 5 bases, with 6 bases between. CDR3 length equals 12 residues. The CDR3: CASSLVGDEQYF. DNA for the CDR3: TGTGCCAGCAGCTTAGTGGGGGACGAGCAGTACTTC.

This chain uses TRBV19 with TRBJ2-3; unclear D gene. The CDR3 runs to 16 residues. V was trimmed by 0 bases and J by 1 base, leaving 11 bases between them. Germline-derived CDR1 and CDR2 are LNHDA and SQIVND (reference sequence). This CDR3 reads CASSIEGRHRTDTQYF. The DNA of the CDR3 is TGTGCCAGTAGTATAGAGGGCAGACATCGCACAGATACGCAGTATTTT.

This chain connects TRBV7-9 to TRBJ2-3; D possibly corresponds to TRBD1 (5 bases). V lost 3 bases and J 0 bases, leaving 13 bases between the germline ends. In germline, CDR1 is SEHNR, CDR2 FQNEAQ (reference sequence). The CDR3 length is 16 residues. In DNA, the CDR3 is TGTGCCAGCAGCTTCTCTCAGGGCCCTAGCACAGATACGCAGTATTTT. Encoded protein: CASSFSQGPSTDTQYF.

The V gene is TRBV29-1, the J gene TRBJ1-3, with unresolved D. V was trimmed by 6 bases and J by 0 bases, leaving 15 bases between them. CDR3 size: 15 residues. Looked up from germline, CDR1 is SQVTM and CDR2 is ANQGSEA. CDR3 sequence reads: CSVNEGVSSGNTIYF. CDR3 DNA: TGCAGCGTGAATGAAGGCGTTAGCTCTGGAAACACCATATATTTT.

The chain is built from TRBV19 and TRBJ1-2, with unresolved D. CDR3 size: 16 residues. V lost 0 bases to trimming and J lost 5 bases, with 16 bases between them. Germline values: CDR1 LNHDA, CDR2 SQIVND (reference sequence). CDR3 sequence reads: CASSIDLEADPYGYTF. Written as DNA, the CDR3 is TGTGCCAGTAGTATAGACCTAGAGGCAGACCCTTATGGCTACACCTTC.

This clone was detected once. The sample carries other DNA sequences with the same CDR3. The chain has TRBV4-3 and TRBJ1-2, with D hard to call. The CDR3 contains 13 residues. Germline-derived CDR1 and CDR2 are LGHNA and YSLEER. Between the trimmed V and J ends, which lost 0 bases and 2 bases, there was a span of 4 bases. Here the CDR3 DNA reads TGCGCCAGCAGCCAAGATTTGAACTATGGCTACACCTTC. This sequence encodes CASSQDLNYGYTF.

CDR3 nucleotide sequence: TGTGCCAGCAGCTTAGCCAGTGAAATGAACACTGAAGCTTTCTTT. It yields the protein CASSLASEMNTEAFF. The V call is TRBV11-3, the J call TRBJ1-1; D unclear. This CDR3 is built from 15 residues. The germline CDR1 and CDR2 sequences are SGHNT and YENEEA. V lost 1 base and J lost 0, with 9 bases in between.

About this clone: Within the sample, other DNA sequences also encode this same CDR3. The CDR3 sequence is CASSLQGEGQPQHF. As DNA, the CDR3 is TGTGCCAGCAGTTTACAGGGGGAGGGCCAGCCCCAGCATTTT. The chain links TRBV27 to TRBJ1-5; 7 nucleotides align to TRBD1. The trim removed 2 bases at V and 7 bases at J, leaving 5 bases unmatched. Germline V gene lookup returns CDR1 MNHEY and CDR2 SMNVEV (reference sequence). This CDR3 spans 14 amino acids.

V is TRBV18 and J is TRBJ1-2, with D maybe TRBD1 (5 bases). Trimming took off 3 bases at V and 7 bases at J, with 21 bases between the two ends. Germline lookup yields CDR1 KGHSH and CDR2 LQKENI. This CDR3 has 16 amino acids. The DNA of the CDR3 is TGTGCCAGCTCACCGCGACTCCAAGGGGAGCCAGGTGGCTACACCTTC. Protein product: CASSPRLQGEPGGYTF.

V gene TRBV4-2 combines with J gene TRBJ1-2, with 8 bases matching TRBD1. The germline V gene has CDR1 LGHNA and CDR2 YNFKEQ. This CDR3 has 16 amino acids. V was clipped by 4 bases and J by 6 bases; unmatched bases: 13. CDR3 in DNA: TGTGCCAGCAGCCCCTCCGGGTGGACAGGGTCGAATGGCTACACCTTC. It specifies CASSPSGWTGSNGYTF.